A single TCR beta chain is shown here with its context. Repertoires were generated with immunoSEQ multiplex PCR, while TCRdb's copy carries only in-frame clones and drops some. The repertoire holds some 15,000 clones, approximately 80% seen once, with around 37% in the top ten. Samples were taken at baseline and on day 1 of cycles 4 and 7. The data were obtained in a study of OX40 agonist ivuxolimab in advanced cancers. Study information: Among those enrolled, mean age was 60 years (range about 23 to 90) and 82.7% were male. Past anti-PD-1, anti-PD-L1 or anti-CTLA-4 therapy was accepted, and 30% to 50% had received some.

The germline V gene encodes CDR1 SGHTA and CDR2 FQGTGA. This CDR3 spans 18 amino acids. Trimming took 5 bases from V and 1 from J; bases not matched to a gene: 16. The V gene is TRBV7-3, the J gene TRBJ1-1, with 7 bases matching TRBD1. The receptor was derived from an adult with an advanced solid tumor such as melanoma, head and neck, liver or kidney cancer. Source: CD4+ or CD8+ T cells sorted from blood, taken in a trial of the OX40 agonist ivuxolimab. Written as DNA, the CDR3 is TGTGCCAGCAGCGCCCCCACAGGGGTCTCGCCGGGGAACACTGAAGCTTTCTTT. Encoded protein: CASSAPTGVSPGNTEAFF.